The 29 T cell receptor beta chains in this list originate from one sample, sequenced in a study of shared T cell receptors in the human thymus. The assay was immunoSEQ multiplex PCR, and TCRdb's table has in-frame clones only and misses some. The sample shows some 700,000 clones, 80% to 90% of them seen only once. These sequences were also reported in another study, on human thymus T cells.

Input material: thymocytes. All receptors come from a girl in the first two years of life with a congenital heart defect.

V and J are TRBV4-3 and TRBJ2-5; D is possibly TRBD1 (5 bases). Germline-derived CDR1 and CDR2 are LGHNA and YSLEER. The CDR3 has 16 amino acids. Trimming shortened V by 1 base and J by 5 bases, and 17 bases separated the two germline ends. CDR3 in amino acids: CASSQVRGRVHETQYF. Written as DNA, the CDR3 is TGCGCCAGCAGCCAAGTGCGAGGCAGGGTCCATGAGACCCAGTACTTC.

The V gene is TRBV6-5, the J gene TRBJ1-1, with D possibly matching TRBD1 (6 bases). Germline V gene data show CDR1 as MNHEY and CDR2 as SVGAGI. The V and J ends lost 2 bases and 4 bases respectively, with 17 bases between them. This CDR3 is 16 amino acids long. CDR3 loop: CASSYDVRGGFTEAFF. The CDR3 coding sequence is TGTGCCAGCAGTTACGATGTCAGGGGAGGGTTCACTGAAGCTTTCTTT.

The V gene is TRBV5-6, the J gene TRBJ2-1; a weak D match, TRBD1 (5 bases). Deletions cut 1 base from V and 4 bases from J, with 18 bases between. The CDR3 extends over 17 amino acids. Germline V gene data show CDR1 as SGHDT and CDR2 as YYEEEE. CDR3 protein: CASSLSSNRLSYNEQFF. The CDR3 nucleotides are TGTGCCAGCAGCTTGAGTAGCAACAGGCTGTCATACAATGAGCAGTTCTTC.

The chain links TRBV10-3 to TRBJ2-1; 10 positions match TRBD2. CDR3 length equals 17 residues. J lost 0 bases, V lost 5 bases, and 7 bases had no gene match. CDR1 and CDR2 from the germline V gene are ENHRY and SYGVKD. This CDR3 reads CAISILAGVSSYNEQFF. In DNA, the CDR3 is TGTGCCATCAGTATCCTAGCGGGGGTAAGCTCCTACAATGAGCAGTTCTTC.

This CDR3 reads CASSPDSSGELFF. DNA of the CDR3: TGTGCCAGCAGTCCCGACAGCTCCGGGGAGCTGTTTTTT. The chain recombines TRBV6-5 with TRBJ2-2, with a possible D match to TRBD1 (5 bases). The CDR3 runs 13 residues. Deletions cut 5 bases from V and 6 bases from J, with 10 bases between. Germline CDR1 MNHEY, CDR2 SVGAGI.

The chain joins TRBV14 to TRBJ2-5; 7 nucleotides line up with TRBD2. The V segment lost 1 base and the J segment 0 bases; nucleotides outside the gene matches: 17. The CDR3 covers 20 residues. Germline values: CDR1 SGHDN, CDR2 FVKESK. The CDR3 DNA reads TGTGCCAGCAGCCAAGTCTCAGGGAGGGACCTCGGCCTGTACCAAGAGACCCAGTACTTC. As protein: CASSQVSGRDLGLYQETQYF.

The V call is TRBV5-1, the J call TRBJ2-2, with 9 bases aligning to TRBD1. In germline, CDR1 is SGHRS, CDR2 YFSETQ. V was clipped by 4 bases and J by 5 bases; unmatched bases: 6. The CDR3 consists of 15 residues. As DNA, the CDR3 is TGCGCCAGCAGCCCGGGGACAGGGAAGACCGGGGAGCTGTTTTTT. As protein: CASSPGTGKTGELFF.

This CDR3 reads CASRSGVYGYTF. In DNA form, the CDR3 reads TGTGCCAGCAGATCCGGGGTCTATGGCTACACCTTC. This chain joins TRBV6-5 and TRBJ1-2; D is unresolved. Per the germline V gene, CDR1 is MNHEY and CDR2 is SVGAGI. The V end lost 6 bases, the J end lost 4 bases, and 9 bases lay between the germline ends. The CDR3 is 12 amino acids.

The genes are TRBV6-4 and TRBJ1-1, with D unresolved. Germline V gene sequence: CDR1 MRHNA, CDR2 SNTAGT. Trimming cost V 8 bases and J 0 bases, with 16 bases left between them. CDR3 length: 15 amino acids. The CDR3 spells CASLRRWIMNTEAFF. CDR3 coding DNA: TGTGCCAGCCTCCGCAGGTGGATAATGAACACTGAAGCTTTCTTT.

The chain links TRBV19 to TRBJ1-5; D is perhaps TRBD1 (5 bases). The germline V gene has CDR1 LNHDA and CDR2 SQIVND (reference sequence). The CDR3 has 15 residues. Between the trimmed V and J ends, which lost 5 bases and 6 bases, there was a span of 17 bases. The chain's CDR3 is CASSPPGGFRQPQHF. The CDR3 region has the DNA TGTGCCAGTAGTCCCCCGGGGGGGTTTCGTCAGCCCCAGCATTTT.

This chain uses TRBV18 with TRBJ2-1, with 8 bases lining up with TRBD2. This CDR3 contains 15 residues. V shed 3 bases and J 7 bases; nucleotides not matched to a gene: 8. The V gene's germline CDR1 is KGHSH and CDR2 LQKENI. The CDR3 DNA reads TGTGCCAGCTCACCCATTGGACTAGCTGTAAATGAGCAGTTCTTC. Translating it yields CASSPIGLAVNEQFF. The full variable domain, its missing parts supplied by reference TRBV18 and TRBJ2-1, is NAGVMQNPRHLVRRRGQEARLRCSPMKGHSHVYWYRQLPEEGLKFMVYLQKENIIDESGMPKERFSAEFPKEGPSILRIQQVVRGDSAAYFCASSPIGLAVNEQFFGPGTRLTVL.

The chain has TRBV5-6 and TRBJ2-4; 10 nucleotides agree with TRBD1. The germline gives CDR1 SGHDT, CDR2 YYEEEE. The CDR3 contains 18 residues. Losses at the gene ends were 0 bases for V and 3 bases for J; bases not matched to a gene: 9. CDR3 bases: TGTGCCAGCAGCTTGGTGGGACAGGGGCCCTTAGGCAAAAACATTCAGTACTTC. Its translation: CASSLVGQGPLGKNIQYF.

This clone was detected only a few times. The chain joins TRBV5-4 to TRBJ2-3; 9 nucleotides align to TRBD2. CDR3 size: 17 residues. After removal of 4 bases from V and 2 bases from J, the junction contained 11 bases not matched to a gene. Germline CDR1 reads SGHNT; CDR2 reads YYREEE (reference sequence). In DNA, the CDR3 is TGTGCCAGCAGCCTCCTATCCAGCGGGGGGTCCACAGATACGCAGTATTTT. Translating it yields CASSLLSSGGSTDTQYF.

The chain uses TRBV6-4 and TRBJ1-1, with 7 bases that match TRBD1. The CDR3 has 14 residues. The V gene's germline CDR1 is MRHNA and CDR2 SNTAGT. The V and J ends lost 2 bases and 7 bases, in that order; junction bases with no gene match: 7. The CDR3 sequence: CASSDPKGAGEAFF. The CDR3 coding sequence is TGTGCCAGCAGTGACCCGAAGGGGGCGGGTGAAGCTTTCTTT.

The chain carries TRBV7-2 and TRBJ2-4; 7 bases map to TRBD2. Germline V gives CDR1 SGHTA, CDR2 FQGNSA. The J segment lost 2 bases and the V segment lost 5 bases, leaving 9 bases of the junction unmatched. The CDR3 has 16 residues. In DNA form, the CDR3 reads TGTGCCAGCAGCAAATTAGCGGGCCTATCCAAAAACATTCAGTACTTC. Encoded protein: CASSKLAGLSKNIQYF. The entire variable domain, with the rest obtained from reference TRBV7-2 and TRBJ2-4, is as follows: GAGVSQSPSNKVTEKGKDVELRCDPISGHTALYWYRQSLGQGLEFLIYFQGNSAPDKSGLPSDRFSAERTGGSVSTLTIQRTQQEDSAVYLCASSKLAGLSKNIQYFGAGTRLSVL.

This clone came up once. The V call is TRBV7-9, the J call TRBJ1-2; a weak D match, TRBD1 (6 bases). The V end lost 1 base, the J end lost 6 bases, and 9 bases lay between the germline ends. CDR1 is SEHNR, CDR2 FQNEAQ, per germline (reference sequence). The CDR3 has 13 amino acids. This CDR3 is CASSLVQGDGYTF. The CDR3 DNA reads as TGTGCCAGCAGCTTAGTACAGGGCGATGGCTACACCTTC.

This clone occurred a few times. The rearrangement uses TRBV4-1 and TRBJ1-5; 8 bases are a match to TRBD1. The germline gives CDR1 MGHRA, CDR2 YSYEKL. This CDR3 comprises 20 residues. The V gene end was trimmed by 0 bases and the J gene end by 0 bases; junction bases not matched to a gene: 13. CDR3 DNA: TGCGCCAGCAGCCAAGATTTGCGGCAGGGGGCGCCTTATAGCAATCAGCCCCAGCATTTT. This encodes CASSQDLRQGAPYSNQPQHF.

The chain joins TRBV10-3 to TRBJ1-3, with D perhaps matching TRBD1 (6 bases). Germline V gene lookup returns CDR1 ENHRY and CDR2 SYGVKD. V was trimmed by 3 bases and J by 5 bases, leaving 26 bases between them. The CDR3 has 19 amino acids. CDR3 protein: CAISEIPNTIRGERNTIYF. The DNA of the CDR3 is TGTGCCATCAGTGAAATTCCTAATACGATCAGGGGCGAAAGAAACACCATATATTTT.

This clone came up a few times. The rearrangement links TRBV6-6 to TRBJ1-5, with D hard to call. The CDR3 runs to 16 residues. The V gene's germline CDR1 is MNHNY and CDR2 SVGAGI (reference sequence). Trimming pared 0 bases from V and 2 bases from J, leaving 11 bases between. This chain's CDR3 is CASSYSRREGNQPQHF. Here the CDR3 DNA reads TGTGCCAGCAGTTACTCGCGGAGGGAGGGCAATCAGCCCCAGCATTTT.

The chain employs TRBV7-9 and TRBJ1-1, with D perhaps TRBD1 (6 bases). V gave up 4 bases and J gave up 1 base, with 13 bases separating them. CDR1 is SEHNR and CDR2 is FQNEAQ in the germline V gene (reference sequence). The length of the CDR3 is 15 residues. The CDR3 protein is CASSSTGQPNTEAFF. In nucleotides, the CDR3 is TGTGCCAGCAGCTCGACTGGACAGCCGAACACTGAAGCTTTCTTT.

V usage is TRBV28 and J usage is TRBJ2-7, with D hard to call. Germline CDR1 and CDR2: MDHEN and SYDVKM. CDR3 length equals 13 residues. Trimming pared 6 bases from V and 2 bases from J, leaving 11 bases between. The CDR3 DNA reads TGTGCCAGCAGCGAGAGGATCCCCTACGAGCAGTACTTC. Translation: CASSERIPYEQYF.

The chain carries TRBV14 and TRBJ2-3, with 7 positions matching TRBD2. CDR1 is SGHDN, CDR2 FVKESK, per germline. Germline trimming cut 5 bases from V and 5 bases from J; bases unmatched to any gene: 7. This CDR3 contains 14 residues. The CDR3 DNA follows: TGTGCCAGCAGCGACGCCAGCGGGGAAGATACGCAGTATTTT. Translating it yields CASSDASGEDTQYF. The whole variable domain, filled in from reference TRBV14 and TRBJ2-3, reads EAGVTQFPSHSVIEKGQTVTLRCDPISGHDNLYWYRRVMGKEIKFLLHFVKESKQDESGMPNNRFLAERTGGTYSTLKVQPAELEDSGVYFCASSDASGEDTQYFGPGTRLTVL.

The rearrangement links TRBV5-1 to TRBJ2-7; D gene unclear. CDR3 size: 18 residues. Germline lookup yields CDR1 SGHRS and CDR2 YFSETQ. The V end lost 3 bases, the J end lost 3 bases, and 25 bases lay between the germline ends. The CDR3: CASSYAAHPSFKYYEQYF. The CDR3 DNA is TGCGCCAGCAGCTACGCGGCCCACCCCTCATTCAAATACTACGAGCAGTACTTC.

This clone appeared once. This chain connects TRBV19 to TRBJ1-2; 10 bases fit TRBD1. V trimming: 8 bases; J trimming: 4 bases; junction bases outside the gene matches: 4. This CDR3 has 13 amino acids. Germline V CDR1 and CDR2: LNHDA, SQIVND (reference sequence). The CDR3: CASSDRGIYGYTF. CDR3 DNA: TGTGCCAGTTCGGACAGGGGGATCTATGGCTACACCTTC.

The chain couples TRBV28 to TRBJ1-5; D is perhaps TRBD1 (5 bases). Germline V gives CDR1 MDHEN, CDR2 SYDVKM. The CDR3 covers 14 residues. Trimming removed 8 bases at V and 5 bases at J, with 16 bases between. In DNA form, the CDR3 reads TGTGCCAGCGCCGGAATTGGGGGGTATCAGCCCCAGCATTTT. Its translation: CASAGIGGYQPQHF.

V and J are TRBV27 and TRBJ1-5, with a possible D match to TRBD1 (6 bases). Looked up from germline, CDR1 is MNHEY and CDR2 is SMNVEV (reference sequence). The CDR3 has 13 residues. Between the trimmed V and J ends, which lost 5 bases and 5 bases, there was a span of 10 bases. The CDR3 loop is CASSGGGDQPQHF. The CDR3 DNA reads TGTGCCAGCAGTGGGGGGGGCGATCAGCCCCAGCATTTT.

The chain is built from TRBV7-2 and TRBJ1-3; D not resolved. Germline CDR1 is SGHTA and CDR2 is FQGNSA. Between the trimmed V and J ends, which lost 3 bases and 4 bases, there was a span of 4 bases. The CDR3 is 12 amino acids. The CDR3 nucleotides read TGTGCCAGCAGCTTTATGGGAAACACCATATATTTT. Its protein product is CASSFMGNTIYF.

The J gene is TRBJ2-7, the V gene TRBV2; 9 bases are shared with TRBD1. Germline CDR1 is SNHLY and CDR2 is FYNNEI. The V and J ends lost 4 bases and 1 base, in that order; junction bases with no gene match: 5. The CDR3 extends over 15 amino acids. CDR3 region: CASSVRDRVSYEQYF. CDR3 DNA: TGTGCCAGCAGTGTGAGGGACAGGGTATCCTACGAGCAGTACTTC.

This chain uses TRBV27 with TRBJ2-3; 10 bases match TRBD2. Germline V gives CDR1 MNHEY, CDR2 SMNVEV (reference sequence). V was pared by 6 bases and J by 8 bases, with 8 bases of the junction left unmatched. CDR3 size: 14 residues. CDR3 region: CASRTLAGAVTQYF. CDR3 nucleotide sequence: TGTGCCAGCAGGACCCTAGCGGGGGCCGTTACGCAGTATTTT.